This TCR beta chain was sequenced for a study of OX40 agonist ivuxolimab in advanced cancers. This clone was picked up one time. Germline CDR1 reads SGHDN; CDR2 reads FVKESK. CDR3 length equals 12 residues. The V and J ends lost 3 bases and 12 bases respectively, with 14 bases between them. The assay was immunoSEQ multiplex PCR, and TCRdb's table has in-frame clones only and misses some. The sample carries 50,000 or so clones, around 79% recorded once. The sequences come from CD4+ or CD8+ T cells sorted from blood, collected in a trial of the OX40 agonist ivuxolimab. The chain carries TRBV14 and TRBJ1-1; D is possibly TRBD1 (6 bases). The TCR originated in an adult with an advanced solid tumor such as melanoma, head and neck, liver or kidney cancer. As DNA, the CDR3 is TGTGCCAGCAGCCATAGGGGGGGCAAAACTTTCTTT. Its translation is CASSHRGGKTFF.